This TCR beta chain was sequenced during a study of response to subunit inactivated influenza vaccine. The CDR3 extends over 16 amino acids. The ends were cut back, 7 bases at V and 4 bases at J, with 17 bases in the middle. MiXCR was run by TCRdb on the RT-PCR reads, yielding one entry per CDR3 protein. The sample lists hundreds of thousands of distinct CDR3 sequences; approximately 14% were seen once. The receptor comes from a man aged 45-60 years who received an inactivated influenza vaccine. The chain links TRBV23-1 to TRBJ1-6; no clear D. TRBV23-1 is identified as an open reading frame with a role that is uncertain. Specimen: PBMCs from blood, collected 14 to 15 days before vaccination. This chain's CDR3 is CASIRGMQAYNSPLHF. The CDR3 nucleotides read TGCGCCAGCATTCGTGGGATGCAGGCGTATAATTCACCCCTCCACTTT.